Below are 30 T cell receptor beta chains sequenced from a single sample in a study of blood T cell repertoires in COVID-19. Generated by immunoSEQ multiplex PCR, the TCRdb table keeps only in-frame clones and is missing some. The table records roughly 130,000 clones, around 85% of them present only once. The specimen was PBMCs or T cells enriched from blood (not recorded which). Every receptor here comes from a man in his fifties or sixties who had recovered from COVID-19.

This chain joins TRBV3-1 (or the pseudogene TRBV3-2) and TRBJ1-1, with D possibly being TRBD1 (6 bases). In germline, CDR1 is LGHDT, CDR2 YNNKEL (reference sequence). The CDR3 loop spans 14 amino acids. Trimming took 7 bases from V and 6 from J, leaving 18 bases between them. The CDR3 spells CASTKQGSDAEAFF. The CDR3 coding sequence is TGTGCCAGCACCAAACAGGGATCCGACGCTGAAGCTTTCTTT.

V usage is TRBV6-5 and J usage is TRBJ2-1, with 8 positions matching TRBD1. Germline CDR1 reads MNHEY; CDR2 reads SVGAGI. The CDR3 is 14 amino acids. Trimming at V came to 11 bases and at J to 2 bases, leaving 8 bases not matched to a gene. CDR3 coding DNA: TGTGCCGGCACGGACAGGGATGCCTACAATGAGCAGTTCTTC. Protein sequence: CAGTDRDAYNEQFF.

A remark on this clone: The junction differs from germline at one of its ends, possibly a read error. The V call is TRBV7-7, the J call TRBJ2-7, with TRBD1 matching 9 bases. Germline V gene data show CDR1 as SSHAT and CDR2 as FNYEAQ (reference sequence). The CDR3 runs to 15 residues. Here the CDR3 DNA reads TGTGCTAGCAGCCCCGGGACAGGGCCCTCCTACGAGCAGTACTTC. Protein product: CASSPGTGPSYEQYF. The variable domain in full, with the rest retrieved from reference TRBV7-7 and TRBJ2-7, is GAGVSQSPRYKVTKRGQDVTLRCDPISSHATLYWYQQALGQGPEFLTYFNYEAQPDKSGLPSDRFSAERPEGSISTLTIQRTEQRDSAMYRCASSPGTGPSYEQYFGPGTRLTVT.

The chain couples TRBV27 to TRBJ2-7, with 7 bases identical to TRBD1. The germline V gene has CDR1 MNHEY and CDR2 SMNVEV (reference sequence). The junction had 7 bases not matched to a gene; V was cut back by 2 bases and J by 0 bases. This CDR3 has 16 residues. The CDR3 spells CASSLRGRDSSYEQYF. The CDR3 region has the DNA TGTGCCAGCAGTTTAAGGGGCCGGGACAGCTCCTACGAGCAGTACTTC.

The chain couples TRBV6-6 to TRBJ1-6; no clear D gene. The CDR3 sequence is 16 residues long. Trimming stripped 1 base from V and 8 bases from J, with 15 bases between. CDR1 is MNHNY, CDR2 SVGAGI, per germline (reference sequence). Here the CDR3 DNA reads TGTGCCAGCAGTTACTTAGGAAGCGTTCGGGATTCACCCCTCCACTTT. Its translation is CASSYLGSVRDSPLHF.

Notes on this clone: One junction end does not reproduce the germline sequence, and a read error may be involved. The chain is built from TRBV6-5 and TRBJ2-5; D ambiguous. The CDR3 runs to 15 residues. Looked up from germline, CDR1 is MNHEY and CDR2 is SVGAGI. Here the CDR3 reads CASSDSESYQETQYF. The CDR3 nucleotides are TGTGCCAGCAGTGACTCGGAGTCGTACCAAGAGACCCAGTACTTC.

V usage is TRBV7-3 and J usage is TRBJ2-1; a weak D match, TRBD2 (6 bases). Germline V gives CDR1 SGHTA, CDR2 FQGTGA. The V and J ends lost 6 bases and 4 bases respectively, with 10 bases between them. The CDR3 has 13 amino acids. The DNA for the CDR3 is TGTGCCAGCAGTTCTAGCGAGTACAATGAGCAGTTCTTC. Its protein is CASSSSEYNEQFF. Filled out from reference TRBV7-3 and TRBJ2-1, the complete variable domain reads GAGVSQTPSNKVTEKGKYVELRCDPISGHTALYWYRQSLGQGPEFLIYFQGTGAADDSGLPNDRFFAVRPEGSVSTLKIQRTERGDSAVYLCASSSSEYNEQFFGPGTRLTVL.

The chain has TRBV7-9 and TRBJ1-5; possibly TRBD1 for D (6 bases). The V and J ends lost 4 bases and 5 bases respectively, with 15 bases between them. Germline-derived CDR1 and CDR2 are SEHNR and FQNEAQ (reference sequence). The CDR3 covers 15 residues. This CDR3 reads CASSSGGGADQPQHF. Written as DNA, the CDR3 is TGTGCCAGCAGCTCCGGAGGGGGGGCGGATCAGCCCCAGCATTTT.

The V and J genes are TRBV19 and TRBJ1-3; D ambiguous. Germline V CDR1 and CDR2: LNHDA, SQIVND (reference sequence). The CDR3 runs to 16 residues. Trimming took off 5 bases at V and 0 bases at J, with 14 bases between the two ends. CDR3 coding DNA: TGTGCCAGTAGTTCCCAGAATTGGAGCTCTGGAAACACCATATATTTT. Encoded protein: CASSSQNWSSGNTIYF.

CDR3 bases: TGTGCCAGCAGCTCTGGACAGCACTCCTACGAGCAGTACTTC. Its translation is CASSSGQHSYEQYF. The gene calls are TRBV5-6 and TRBJ2-7; D might be TRBD1 (6 bases). Trimming removed 3 bases at V and 0 bases at J, with 10 bases between. The CDR3 length is 14 residues. In germline, CDR1 is SGHDT, CDR2 YYEEEE.

This sequence joins TRBV7-9 and TRBJ1-5; D is possibly TRBD1 (5 bases). The CDR3 is 14 residues long. CDR1 and CDR2 from the germline V gene are SEHNR and FQNEAQ (reference sequence). V lost 5 bases and J 5 bases, leaving 13 bases between the germline ends. The CDR3 DNA reads TGTGCCAGCAGCCACAAAGGGGAATATCAGCCCCAGCATTTT. Translated: CASSHKGEYQPQHF.

The V gene is TRBV25-1, the J gene TRBJ2-2; 11 bases are a match to TRBD2. The trim removed 4 bases at V and 0 bases at J, leaving 4 bases unmatched. CDR1 is MGHDK, CDR2 SYGVNS, per germline. The CDR3 contains 17 residues. CDR3 coding DNA: TGTGCCAGCAGTGCCTTAGCGGGGGGGTCGAACACCGGGGAGCTGTTTTTT. As protein: CASSALAGGSNTGELFF.

This chain connects TRBV10-3 to TRBJ1-2, with TRBD1 matching over 9 bases. The CDR3 totals 19 residues. The germline V gene has CDR1 ENHRY and CDR2 SYGVKD. With V trimmed by 3 bases and J by 5 bases, 19 bases remained unmatched. The CDR3 DNA follows: TGTGCCATCAGTGAACGTGCCCCCCCGGACAGGGGTAGGGGGTATGGCTACACCTTC. It specifies CAISERAPPDRGRGYGYTF.

The V call is TRBV18, the J call TRBJ2-7; the D gene is possibly TRBD2 (6 bases). V was shortened by 3 bases and J by 4 bases, with 7 bases between the two germline ends. This CDR3 is built from 12 residues. The germline CDR1 and CDR2 sequences are KGHSH and LQKENI. For the CDR3, the DNA is TGTGCCAGCTCACCGCGGGAATACGAGCAGTACTTC. Protein: CASSPREYEQYF.

This clone was detected once. The chain is built from TRBV4-3 and TRBJ2-3; 11 nucleotides align to TRBD2. V shed 0 bases, J shed 4 bases, and the junction held 6 bases outside the gene matches. Germline V gene sequence: CDR1 LGHNA, CDR2 YSLEER. The CDR3 is 17 amino acids. This CDR3 is CASSQEALAGVADTQYF. CDR3 nucleotide sequence: TGCGCCAGCAGCCAAGAGGCACTAGCGGGGGTCGCAGATACGCAGTATTTT.

The chain joins TRBV4-1 to TRBJ1-2, with 9 bases that match TRBD1. Unmatched junction bases numbered 6, after V lost 1 base and J lost 3 bases. The CDR3 has 16 amino acids. Germline V lookup: CDR1 MGHRA, CDR2 YSYEKL. The CDR3 DNA follows: TGCGCCAGCAGCCAAGCAGGGACAGGGAGGGACTATGGCTACACCTTC. This sequence encodes CASSQAGTGRDYGYTF.

This sequence joins TRBV25-1 and TRBJ2-5; 9 bases fit TRBD2. This CDR3 contains 16 residues. CDR1 is MGHDK and CDR2 is SYGVNS in the germline V gene. V lost 4 bases, J lost 5 bases, and 11 bases stayed unmatched. In nucleotides, the CDR3 is TGTGCCAGCAGTGCGGTAGCGGGGGCCACCAGGGAGACCCAGTACTTC. Translation gives CASSAVAGATRETQYF.

The chain recombines TRBV5-6 with TRBJ2-5, with 10 positions matching TRBD2. The germline V gene has CDR1 SGHDT and CDR2 YYEEEE. The CDR3 runs to 16 residues. With 0 bases clipped from V and 1 base from J, the junction kept 3 bases outside the gene matches. This chain's CDR3 is CASSLGLAGPQETQYF. In nucleotides, the CDR3 is TGTGCCAGCAGCTTGGGACTAGCGGGCCCCCAAGAGACCCAGTACTTC.

The chain joins TRBV6-2 or TRBV6-3 to TRBJ2-3; TRBD1 matches 10 bases. The junction had 11 bases not matched to a gene; V was cut back by 6 bases and J by 5 bases. The CDR3 extends over 16 amino acids. Germline CDR1 reads MNHEY; CDR2 reads SVGEGT. The CDR3 loop is CASSSSDRGAGDTQYF. DNA for the CDR3: TGTGCCAGCAGCTCATCGGACAGGGGGGCGGGAGATACGCAGTATTTT.

The chain uses TRBV27 and TRBJ1-3, with D hard to call. The CDR3 has 14 residues. Germline V gene sequence: CDR1 MNHEY, CDR2 SMNVEV (reference sequence). V lost 3 bases and J 3 bases, leaving 9 bases between the germline ends. CDR3 region: CASSFAGYGNTIYF. CDR3 coding DNA: TGTGCCAGCAGTTTCGCAGGATATGGAAACACCATATATTTT.

The chain employs TRBV7-2 and TRBJ2-1; tentatively, D is TRBD2 (5 bases). CDR3 length: 16 amino acids. Trimming removed 0 bases at V and 5 bases at J, with 14 bases between. CDR1 and CDR2 (germline): SGHTA, FQGNSA. The CDR3 DNA is TGTGCCAGCAGCTTAGCGGTAGCGAGGGCTAACAATGAGCAGTTCTTC. Translation gives CASSLAVARANNEQFF.

The chain's CDR3 is CASSSLQGTEAFF. CDR3 DNA sequence: TGTGCCAGCAGTTCCCTACAGGGGACTGAAGCTTTCTTT. This chain connects TRBV27 to TRBJ1-1; 7 bases fit TRBD1. The CDR3 length is 13 residues. Trimming took 4 bases from V and 5 from J; bases not matched to a gene: 4. CDR1 and CDR2 (germline): MNHEY, SMNVEV (reference sequence).

V is TRBV12-3 or TRBV12-4 and J is TRBJ1-2, with 7 positions matching TRBD1. J lost 7 bases, V lost 6 bases, and 8 bases had no gene match. The CDR3 loop spans 13 amino acids. The DNA for the CDR3 is TGTGCCAGCAGGAGACAGGGTACGGCTGGCTACACCTTC. It codes for CASRRQGTAGYTF.

This clone was counted only a few times. The chain recombines TRBV18 with TRBJ1-2, with D perhaps matching TRBD1 (5 bases). The CDR3 sequence is 13 residues long. Germline values: CDR1 KGHSH, CDR2 LQKENI. V shed 2 bases and J shed 5 bases, with 9 bases lying between them. CDR3 protein: CASSPTDKYGYTF. CDR3 nucleotides: TGTGCCAGCTCACCAACGGACAAATATGGCTACACCTTC.

V gene TRBV6-4 combines with J gene TRBJ2-1, with 7 positions matching TRBD1. The CDR3 consists of 14 residues. Unmatched junction bases numbered 3, after V lost 3 bases and J lost 4 bases. CDR1 MRHNA and CDR2 SNTAGT come from the germline V gene. CDR3 region: CASSETGAYNEQFF. CDR3 coding DNA: TGTGCCAGCAGTGAAACAGGGGCTTACAATGAGCAGTTCTTC.

The chain uses TRBV18 and TRBJ2-1, with 9 nucleotides matching TRBD1. Germline trimming cut 3 bases from V and 3 bases from J; bases unmatched to any gene: 3. The CDR3 is made up of 15 amino acids. Germline values: CDR1 KGHSH, CDR2 LQKENI. The CDR3 DNA follows: TGTGCCAGCTCACCCGGACAGGGGAACTACAATGAGCAGTTCTTC. It yields the protein CASSPGQGNYNEQFF.

The CDR3 loop reads CASRITGGFGNQPQHF. The CDR3 DNA reads TGTGCCAGCAGGATAACAGGGGGCTTTGGCAATCAGCCCCAGCATTTT. V gene TRBV27 combines with J gene TRBJ1-5, with 9 bases that match TRBD1. The trim removed 6 bases at V and 2 bases at J, leaving 8 bases unmatched. The CDR3 is 16 amino acids. The germline gives CDR1 MNHEY, CDR2 SMNVEV (reference sequence).

The chain links TRBV28 to TRBJ2-7; 9 bases line up with TRBD1. The CDR3 contains 14 residues. Unmatched junction bases numbered 11, after V lost 6 bases and J lost 8 bases. In germline, CDR1 is MDHEN, CDR2 SYDVKM. Here the CDR3 DNA reads TGTGCCAGCAGGGAGACAGGGGGATCCAAGCAGCAGTACTTC. Its translation is CASRETGGSKQQYF.

The chain joins TRBV10-1 to TRBJ2-7; 7 bases align to TRBD2. This CDR3 has 12 amino acids. J gave up 4 bases and V 8 bases, and 5 bases lay outside the gene matches. CDR1 is WNHNN and CDR2 is SYGVQD in the germline V gene (reference sequence). CDR3: CASGTTAYEQYF. As DNA, the CDR3 is TGCGCCAGCGGGACTACAGCTTACGAGCAGTACTTC.

This rearrangement joins TRBV9 to TRBJ1-4; tentative D call: TRBD1 (5 bases). Germline CDR1 and CDR2: SGDLS and YYNGEE. V dropped 4 bases and J dropped 8 bases, with 12 bases sitting between them. The CDR3 runs 13 residues. CDR3 sequence reads: CASSSQGTEKLFF. CDR3 coding DNA: TGTGCCAGCAGCTCTCAGGGTACGGAAAAACTGTTTTTT.